The 29 T cell receptor beta chains below were found in one sample sequenced in a study of CD8 T cells in ankylosing spondylitis. TCRdb reprocessed the 5' RACE reads with MiXCR, giving one entry per CDR3 protein. The sample has 200,000 to 300,000 distinct CDR3 sequences; under 12% are singletons. The sample consisted of blood, either unsorted or a sorted T cell fraction (not recorded which). These receptors all stem from a male donor with ankylosing spondylitis or in good health (not recorded which).

This clonotype was seen repeatedly, ten times or more. The chain joins TRBV5-1 to TRBJ2-2; D is unresolved. V shed 4 bases and J shed 5 bases, with 12 bases lying between them. Per the germline V gene, CDR1 is SGHRS and CDR2 is YFSETQ. This CDR3 has 14 residues. CDR3 coding DNA: TGCGCCAGCAGCACTCCAGACATAACCGGGGAGCTGTTTTTT. Amino acid sequence: CASSTPDITGELFF.

A word on this clonotype: This could be a read error, since a much larger clone is one nucleotide away. The CDR3 DNA follows: TGTGCCAGCGCTCCCGGGAGTTTCTCCTACGAGCAGTACTTC. The encoded protein is CASAPGSFSYEQYF. The gene calls are TRBV6-1 and TRBJ2-7, with D tentatively TRBD2 (6 bases). CDR1 is MNHNS and CDR2 is SASEGT in the germline V gene. This CDR3 has 14 residues. The V gene lost 8 bases and the J gene lost 0 bases, with 14 bases spanning the gap.

This clonotype was counted ten times or more. The rearrangement joins TRBV27 to TRBJ2-3; D possibly corresponds to TRBD2 (6 bases). Germline values: CDR1 MNHEY, CDR2 SMNVEV (reference sequence). The CDR3 runs 15 residues. The V end lost 3 bases, the J end lost 4 bases, and 14 bases lay between the germline ends. DNA of the CDR3: TGTGCCAGCAGTTTCGGCCTAGCGTTATCAGATACGCAGTATTTT. Amino acids: CASSFGLALSDTQYF.

This clonotype showed up many times. CDR3 sequence (DNA): TGCAGCGTTGGAGTCGGGATAAGCTCCTACGAGCAGTACTTC. Amino acids: CSVGVGISSYEQYF. The chain employs TRBV29-1 and TRBJ2-7; TRBD2 is a possible D gene (5 bases). Looked up from germline, CDR1 is SQVTM and CDR2 is ANQGSEA. This CDR3 contains 14 residues. V shed 4 bases and J shed 0 bases, with 13 bases lying between them.

This clonotype appeared a few times. This chain uses TRBV19 with TRBJ1-1; D remains ambiguous. CDR3 length: 11 amino acids. From germline, CDR1 is LNHDA and CDR2 SQIVND (reference sequence). V lost 6 bases and J lost 3, with 5 bases in between. CDR3 region: CASRMYTEAFF. The CDR3 DNA is TGTGCCAGTAGGATGTACACTGAAGCTTTCTTT.

In this sample, this clonotype turned up many times. The chain couples TRBV7-9 to TRBJ2-3; tentative D call: TRBD1 (6 bases). The V and J ends lost 5 bases and 5 bases respectively, with 11 bases between them. The CDR3 totals 13 residues. The germline gives CDR1 SEHNR, CDR2 FQNEAQ (reference sequence). Written as DNA, the CDR3 is TGTGCCAGCAGCCCACTACAGGGAGATACGCAGTATTTT. It codes for CASSPLQGDTQYF.

This clonotype was detected ten times or more. The chain couples TRBV4-1 to TRBJ1-5, with 7 nucleotides matching TRBD1. The CDR3 covers 16 residues. The V gene's germline CDR1 is MGHRA and CDR2 YSYEKL. V lost 3 bases, J lost 5 bases, and 10 bases stayed unmatched. CDR3 protein: CASSHRDSLKDQPQHF. The CDR3 nucleotides read TGCGCCAGCAGCCACCGGGACAGCCTGAAGGATCAGCCCCAGCATTTT.

This clonotype was recorded at least ten times. V usage is TRBV20-1 and J usage is TRBJ1-1; tentatively, D is TRBD1 (5 bases). CDR1 and CDR2 (germline): DFQATT, SNEGSKA (reference sequence). CDR3 length: 13 residues. V gave up 2 bases and J gave up 1 base, with 8 bases separating them. The CDR3 loop reads CSARPQGNTEAFF. The CDR3 nucleotides read TGCAGTGCTAGACCGCAGGGGAACACTGAAGCTTTCTTT.

This clonotype was recorded at least ten times. The chain employs TRBV9 and TRBJ2-2, with unresolved D. The germline V gene encodes CDR1 SGDLS and CDR2 YYNGEE. V was shortened by 0 bases and J by 6 bases, with 9 bases between the two germline ends. This CDR3 comprises 14 residues. For the CDR3, the DNA is TGTGCCAGCAGCGTAGAAGGGCACGCCGGGGAGCTGTTTTTT. Translating it yields CASSVEGHAGELFF.

This clonotype was detected a few times. The rearrangement uses TRBV7-8 and TRBJ2-3, with a weak D call TRBD2 (6 bases). Germline CDR1 and CDR2: SGHVS and FQNEAQ. V dropped 3 bases and J dropped 2 bases, with 9 bases sitting between them. This CDR3 contains 14 residues. The CDR3 reads CASSFGLSTDTQYF. CDR3 DNA: TGTGCCAGCAGCTTCGGACTATCCACAGATACGCAGTATTTT.

This clonotype showed up many times. The chain couples TRBV10-3 to TRBJ1-1; TRBD1 aligns across 8 bases. J lost 3 bases, V lost 3 bases, and 6 bases had no gene match. CDR1 is ENHRY and CDR2 is SYGVKD in the germline V gene. CDR3 size: 15 residues. CDR3 nucleotides: TGTGCCATCAGTGAAGGCCCGACAGGGGACACTGAAGCTTTCTTT. Translation gives CAISEGPTGDTEAFF.

There are many counts of this clonotype. This sequence joins TRBV4-2 and TRBJ2-7, with 8 bases that match TRBD2. In germline, CDR1 is LGHNA, CDR2 YNFKEQ. The CDR3 spans 17 residues. V lost 1 base and J lost 0; bases outside the gene matches: 8. CDR3 nucleotide sequence: TGTGCCAGCAGCCAAGGCGTCGGCGGGAGGAGCTCCTACGAGCAGTACTTC. Amino acids: CASSQGVGGRSSYEQYF.

This clonotype was recorded many times. The CDR3 nucleotides are TGCAGCGTGAAGGCAGGGGGGTACACTGAAGCTTTCTTT. Protein: CSVKAGGYTEAFF. The chain uses TRBV29-1 and TRBJ1-1, with 7 bases matching TRBD1. CDR1 and CDR2 from the germline V gene are SQVTM and ANQGSEA. Trimming removed 6 bases from V and 3 bases from J; junction bases left unmatched: 7. CDR3 length: 13 amino acids.

This clonotype appeared many times. The CDR3 spells CASKGTETQYF. CDR3 DNA sequence: TGTGCCAGCAAAGGAACCGAGACCCAGTACTTC. The rearrangement joins TRBV28 to TRBJ2-5; D is ambiguous. V was cut by 7 bases and J by 5 bases, with 8 bases left in between. Looked up from germline, CDR1 is MDHEN and CDR2 is SYDVKM. This CDR3 is 11 amino acids long.

Worth noting for this clonotype: Its ends do not fully match the called genes, so a read error is possible. The chain carries TRBV14 and TRBJ2-3; D uncertain. The CDR3 consists of 14 residues. The germline gives CDR1 SGHDN, CDR2 FVKESK. CDR3 sequence (DNA): TGTGCCAGCAGCCAAGATCTCAGCATAGATACGCAGTATTTT. This gives the protein CASSQDLSIDTQYF.

This clonotype has at least ten counts. The chain uses TRBV7-8 and TRBJ2-3; D not certain. The germline gives CDR1 SGHVS, CDR2 FQNEAQ. The CDR3 spans 13 residues. Trimming cost V 2 bases and J 2 bases, with 5 bases left between them. The CDR3 coding sequence is TGTGCCAGCAGCTTACACCACACAGATACGCAGTATTTT. Translated, it gives CASSLHHTDTQYF.

This clonotype showed up just a few times. The chain joins TRBV2 to TRBJ1-6, with TRBD1 as a possible D gene (5 bases). Trimming cost V 4 bases and J 13 bases, with 11 bases left between them. The CDR3 length is 12 residues. Germline V lookup: CDR1 SNHLY, CDR2 FYNNEI. The CDR3 spells CASSGSGKPLHF. In nucleotides, the CDR3 is TGTGCCAGCAGTGGTTCAGGGAAGCCCCTCCACTTT.

This clonotype was counted many times. The CDR3: CASSLTPGQGETQYF. In nucleotides, the CDR3 is TGCGCCAGCAGCCTTACTCCGGGACAGGGGGAGACCCAGTACTTC. The chain is built from TRBV4-1 and TRBJ2-5, with 10 bases that match TRBD1. Germline lookup yields CDR1 MGHRA and CDR2 YSYEKL. V was clipped by 4 bases and J by 5 bases; unmatched bases: 7. This CDR3 spans 15 amino acids.

This clonotype was seen repeatedly, ten times or more. J is TRBJ1-1 and V is TRBV5-1; a possible D gene is TRBD1 (6 bases). The CDR3 totals 15 residues. V gave up 4 bases and J gave up 6 bases, with 19 bases separating them. Germline V CDR1 and CDR2: SGHRS, YFSETQ. The CDR3 sequence: CASSASPGAEAEAFF. The CDR3 DNA reads TGCGCCAGCAGCGCCTCCCCAGGGGCGGAGGCTGAAGCTTTCTTT. The full variable domain, its missing parts supplied by reference TRBV5-1 and TRBJ1-1, is KAGVTQTPRYLIKTRGQQVTLSCSPISGHRSVSWYQQTPGQGLQFLFEYFSETQRNKGNFPGRFSGRQFSNSRSEMNVSTLELGDSALYLCASSASPGAEAEAFFGQGTRLTVV.

This clonotype occurred many times. The CDR3 region is CASSFHGQGTDTQYF. CDR3 coding DNA: TGCGCCAGCAGCTTTCACGGACAGGGCACAGATACGCAGTATTTT. The chain has TRBV5-1 and TRBJ2-3, with 7 bases fitting TRBD1. V lost 2 bases, J lost 1 base, and 4 bases stayed unmatched. The CDR3 covers 15 residues. CDR1 is SGHRS, CDR2 YFSETQ, per germline.

This clonotype occurred many times. The gene calls are TRBV6-2 or TRBV6-3 and TRBJ2-1, with 8 bases lining up with TRBD2. CDR1 is MNHEY and CDR2 is SVGEGT in the germline V gene. The length of the CDR3 is 16 residues. V was pared by 6 bases and J by 2 bases, with 9 bases of the junction left unmatched. CDR3 nucleotides: TGTGCCAGCAGCGAGACTAGCGTACCCACCTACAATGAGCAGTTCTTC. Translating gives CASSETSVPTYNEQFF.

There are many counts of this clonotype. J is TRBJ2-1 and V is TRBV20-1, with 13 positions matching TRBD2. With 7 bases clipped from V and 0 bases from J, the junction kept 15 bases outside the gene matches. Germline V lookup: CDR1 DFQATT, CDR2 SNEGSKA (reference sequence). CDR3 length equals 19 residues. CDR3 amino acids: CSGLPGLAGEGSSYNEQFF. For the CDR3, the DNA is TGCAGTGGATTACCCGGACTAGCGGGAGAGGGGAGCTCCTACAATGAGCAGTTCTTC.

This sequence joins TRBV7-9 and TRBJ1-5; no clear D. The CDR3 totals 14 residues. Germline V gene data show CDR1 as SEHNR and CDR2 as FQNEAQ (reference sequence). V was trimmed by 2 bases and J by 2 bases, leaving 7 bases between them. CDR3 sequence: CASSLYGGNQPQHF. The CDR3 DNA sequence: TGTGCCAGCAGCTTATATGGAGGCAATCAGCCCCAGCATTTT.

The genes are TRBV11-2 and TRBJ2-1; D remains unclear. V lost 1 base to trimming and J lost 13 bases, with 14 bases between them. The germline gives CDR1 SGHAT, CDR2 FQNNGV. This CDR3 is built from 13 residues. The CDR3 DNA is TGTGCCAGCAGCTTAGGTGGCAGTCAGCTACAGTTCTTC. It specifies CASSLGGSQLQFF. Drawing the rest from reference TRBV11-2 and TRBJ2-1, the complete variable domain is EAGVAQSPRYKIIEKRQSVAFWCNPISGHATLYWYQQILGQGPKLLIQFQNNGVVDDSQLPKDRFSAERLKGVDSTLKIQPAKLEDSAVYLCASSLGGSQLQFFGPGTRLTVL.

At least ten counts were recorded for this clonotype. This chain joins TRBV12-3 or TRBV12-4 and TRBJ2-2; D unresolved. The CDR3 extends over 15 amino acids. V lost 3 bases, J lost 6 bases, and 14 bases lay in between. The CDR3 protein is CASSFVGVRAGELFF. Written as DNA, the CDR3 is TGTGCCAGCAGTTTTGTCGGAGTAAGGGCCGGGGAGCTGTTTTTT.

There are many counts of this clonotype. This sequence joins TRBV4-1 and TRBJ1-1; no firm D call. V lost 1 base, J lost 6 bases, and 12 bases lay in between. The CDR3 runs to 14 residues. Germline V gene sequence: CDR1 MGHRA, CDR2 YSYEKL. Here the CDR3 reads CASSQGIRNPEAFF. The CDR3 DNA reads as TGCGCCAGCAGCCAAGGAATTCGGAATCCTGAAGCTTTCTTT.

At least ten counts were recorded for this clonotype. V usage is TRBV5-1 and J usage is TRBJ2-2; D is possibly TRBD2 (5 bases). CDR3 length equals 14 residues. V gave up 0 bases and J gave up 4 bases, with 7 bases separating them. Germline loops: CDR1 SGHRS, CDR2 YFSETQ. CDR3 amino acids: CASSLDAGTGELFF. CDR3 coding DNA: TGCGCCAGCAGCTTGGATGCGGGCACCGGGGAGCTGTTTTTT.

Turning to this clonotype: A much larger clonotype is one base distant, so this may be a read error. The V call is TRBV10-3, the J call TRBJ2-7; D is perhaps TRBD1 (5 bases). The CDR3 has 12 amino acids. CDR1 is ENHRY, CDR2 SYGVKD, per germline. The ends were cut back, 4 bases at V and 1 base at J, with 5 bases in the middle. CDR3 in amino acids: CAISGQSYEQYF. The CDR3 region has the DNA TGTGCCATCAGTGGACAGTCCTACGAGCAGTACTTC.

This clonotype was observed a few times. This chain joins TRBV2 and TRBJ2-3; a possible D gene is TRBD1 (6 bases). The V gene lost 8 bases and the J gene lost 0 bases, with 15 bases spanning the gap. The germline V gene encodes CDR1 SNHLY and CDR2 FYNNEI. This CDR3 has 15 amino acids. DNA of the CDR3: TGTGCCAGCGCGAGAACAGGGATTAGCACAGATACGCAGTATTTT. Amino acids: CASARTGISTDTQYF.